A single sample is the source of the 20 T cell receptor beta chains below, sequenced in a study of T-cell reconstitution after alpha-beta-depleted transplantation in children. During its preparation, the TCRbeta library received unique molecular identifiers. MiXCR was run by TCRdb on the PCR reads, yielding one entry per CDR3 protein. The table lists around 370,000 distinct CDR3 sequences, about 9.3% of them singletons. Material: PBMCs from the stem cell graft donor, obtained from the stem cell graft. The receptors come from a human donor who donated a stem cell graft to a child with acute lymphoblastic leukemia.

This clonotype was counted only a few times. The CDR3 reads CASSPGGPEGQFF. CDR3 coding DNA: TGTGCCAGCAGCCCCGGCGGGCCGGAGGGGCAGTTCTTC. The V and J genes are TRBV7-9 and TRBJ2-1, with D possibly matching TRBD2 (6 bases). The germline V gene has CDR1 SEHNR and CDR2 FQNEAQ (reference sequence). Trimming removed 5 bases from V and 12 bases from J, with 17 bases in between. The CDR3 consists of 13 residues.

The V call is TRBV29-1, the J call TRBJ2-7, with D possibly matching TRBD1 (5 bases). The CDR3 is made up of 16 amino acids. The V gene lost 8 bases and the J gene lost 4 bases, with 27 bases spanning the gap. CDR1 and CDR2 (germline): SQVTM, ANQGSEA. CDR3 sequence: CSFPHSPQGGLYEQYF. In DNA, the CDR3 is TGCAGCTTTCCTCATAGCCCGCAGGGCGGCCTTTACGAGCAGTACTTC.

The DNA for the CDR3 is TGTGCCAGCAGGATTAGCGGGAGGGTTAATGAGCAGTTCTTC. Translating gives CASRISGRVNEQFF. The chain combines TRBV19 with TRBJ2-1; TRBD2 matches at 11 bases. Germline V gene data show CDR1 as LNHDA and CDR2 as SQIVND (reference sequence). The CDR3 is 14 amino acids. Trimming at V came to 9 bases and at J to 7 bases, leaving 8 bases not matched to a gene.

This clonotype has a handful of counts. This chain links TRBV12-3 or TRBV12-4 with TRBJ2-7, with a possible D match to TRBD2 (5 bases). The ends were cut back, 5 bases at V and 7 bases at J, with 15 bases in the middle. The CDR3 is 13 residues long. In nucleotides, the CDR3 is TGTGCCAGCAGTCCACGGGTCCCGGGGGAGCAGTACTTC. Its protein product is CASSPRVPGEQYF.

This chain uses TRBV27 with TRBJ2-3; D ambiguous. There are 14 residues in the CDR3. The V and J ends lost 2 bases and 2 bases respectively, with 8 bases between them. The germline V gene encodes CDR1 MNHEY and CDR2 SMNVEV (reference sequence). The CDR3 reads CASSLDHLTDTQYF. The CDR3 DNA sequence: TGTGCCAGCAGTTTAGACCACCTCACAGATACGCAGTATTTT.

The chain is built from TRBV12-3 or TRBV12-4 and TRBJ1-2; D gene uncertain. V shed 2 bases and J shed 8 bases, with 12 bases lying between them. The CDR3 is 13 amino acids. The CDR3 region has the DNA TGTGCCAGCAGTTTACCGGGGTCATGGGGCTACACCTTC. Translation gives CASSLPGSWGYTF.

The CDR3 DNA sequence: TGCAGCGTTATAACAGGGTTCAACCAGCCCCAGCATTTT. Translating gives CSVITGFNQPQHF. The chain employs TRBV29-1 and TRBJ1-5; tentative D call: TRBD1 (6 bases). The CDR3 loop spans 13 amino acids. V was cut by 5 bases and J by 7 bases, with 15 bases left in between. Germline V CDR1 and CDR2: SQVTM, ANQGSEA.

The sample holds a few counts of this clonotype. The chain links TRBV30 to TRBJ1-4; D unclear. The CDR3 length is 11 residues. The germline V gene has CDR1 GTSNPN and CDR2 SVGIG (reference sequence). With 3 bases removed from V and 5 bases from J, the gap between germline ends came to 4 bases. The CDR3 nucleotides are TGTGCCTGGAGGCAGAATGAAAAACTGTTTTTT. As protein: CAWRQNEKLFF. Full variable domain (missing parts from reference TRBV30 and TRBJ1-4): SQTIHQWPATLVQPVGSPLSLECTVEGTSNPNLYWYRQAAGRGLQLLFYSVGIGQISSEVPQNLSASRPQDRQFILSSKKLLLSDSGFYLCAWRQNEKLFFGSGTQLSVL.

The chain employs TRBV4-3 and TRBJ1-2, with 7 bases matching TRBD1. The CDR3 spans 16 residues. Germline-derived CDR1 and CDR2 are LGHNA and YSLEER. The trim removed 0 bases at V and 8 bases at J, leaving 12 bases unmatched. The CDR3 DNA reads as TGCGCCAGCAGCCAAGATACCGACAGGGTGGTTGGCGGCTACACCTTC. Its translation: CASSQDTDRVVGGYTF.

This clonotype has at least ten counts. The gene calls are TRBV5-1 and TRBJ1-1, with 7 bases fitting TRBD1. J was trimmed by 1 base and V by 9 bases; bases with no gene match: 9. The CDR3 contains 14 residues. Germline assignment: CDR1 SGHRS and CDR2 YFSETQ. The CDR3: CATSRGQWNTEAFF. The CDR3 nucleotides are TGCGCCACATCCCGGGGACAGTGGAACACTGAAGCTTTCTTT. The variable domain in full, completed from reference TRBV5-1 and TRBJ1-1, reads KAGVTQTPRYLIKTRGQQVTLSCSPISGHRSVSWYQQTPGQGLQFLFEYFSETQRNKGNFPGRFSGRQFSNSRSEMNVSTLELGDSALYLCATSRGQWNTEAFFGQGTRLTVV.

This rearrangement joins TRBV10-3 to TRBJ2-1; 8 nucleotides line up with TRBD2. In germline, CDR1 is ENHRY, CDR2 SYGVKD. Germline trimming cut 6 bases from V and 5 bases from J; bases unmatched to any gene: 9. The CDR3 consists of 15 residues. The CDR3: CAISRSGTRDNEQFF. CDR3 coding DNA: TGTGCCATCAGCCGATCCGGGACTAGGGACAATGAGCAGTTCTTC.

This clonotype turned up a few times. The chain links TRBV20-1 to TRBJ2-7; TRBD2 aligns across 8 bases. This CDR3 has 15 amino acids. V was pared by 0 bases and J by 5 bases, with 9 bases of the junction left unmatched. Germline V CDR1 and CDR2: DFQATT, SNEGSKA (reference sequence). CDR3 region: CSARDAAGDRDEQYF. CDR3 nucleotide sequence: TGCAGTGCTAGAGACGCAGCGGGAGACCGTGACGAGCAGTACTTC.

V usage is TRBV7-8 and J usage is TRBJ2-5; tentative D call: TRBD1 (5 bases). Germline assignment: CDR1 SGHVS and CDR2 FQNEAQ. The ends were cut back, 5 bases at V and 1 base at J, with 14 bases in the middle. The CDR3 totals 15 residues. Written as DNA, the CDR3 is TGTGCCAGCAGCAAACCCACAGGAGTCCAAGAGACCCAGTACTTC. Translating it yields CASSKPTGVQETQYF.

The chain couples TRBV7-3 to TRBJ2-1; TRBD1 matches at 11 bases. The germline gives CDR1 SGHTA, CDR2 FQGTGA. This CDR3 comprises 15 residues. V dropped 4 bases and J dropped 8; count of bases not matched to a gene: 7. The CDR3 reads CASSSRDRGVYEQFF. CDR3 DNA sequence: TGTGCCAGCAGCTCCCGGGACAGGGGGGTCTATGAGCAGTTCTTC. Supplemented by reference TRBV7-3 and TRBJ2-1, the full variable domain reads GAGVSQTPSNKVTEKGKYVELRCDPISGHTALYWYRQSLGQGPEFLIYFQGTGAADDSGLPNDRFFAVRPEGSVSTLKIQRTERGDSAVYLCASSSRDRGVYEQFFGPGTRLTVL.

The J gene is TRBJ1-6, the V gene TRBV12-3 or TRBV12-4; D is unresolved. The CDR3 length is 14 residues. Deletions cut 8 bases from V and 8 bases from J, with 16 bases between. CDR3 DNA: TGTGCCAGCCAAAATCGAGGCCCGTATTCACCCCTCCACTTT. It yields the protein CASQNRGPYSPLHF.

The rearrangement uses TRBV6-2 or TRBV6-3 and TRBJ2-1; the D is unclear. Germline V gene sequence: CDR1 MNHEY, CDR2 SVGEGT. CDR3 length equals 15 residues. V lost 6 bases to trimming and J lost 0 bases, with 12 bases between them. As DNA, the CDR3 is TGTGCCAGCAGCCTCGAGAGCGTCTCCTACAATGAGCAGTTCTTC. It is translated as CASSLESVSYNEQFF.

Turning to this clonotype: At one boundary the junction diverges from the germline segment, which might be a read error. The chain links TRBV20-1 to TRBJ2-7, with 13 bases aligning to TRBD2. This CDR3 has 15 amino acids. Per germline, CDR1 DFQATT and CDR2 SNEGSKA (reference sequence). DNA of the CDR3: TGCAGTGCGAGAGTACTAGCGGGAGGGGGCGACGAGCAGTACTTC. This codes for CSARVLAGGGDEQYF.

This clonotype has more than one count but fewer than ten. The gene calls are TRBV15 and TRBJ2-2; D is tentatively TRBD1 or TRBD2 (5 bases each). This CDR3 is built from 16 residues. Germline CDR1 is LNHNV and CDR2 is YYDKDF (reference sequence). Trimming removed 5 bases from V and 0 bases from J, with 13 bases in between. CDR3 nucleotides: TGTGCCACCAGCTTCTTTATGGGGGCGAACACCGGGGAGCTGTTTTTT. Protein: CATSFFMGANTGELFF.

This clonotype has just a few counts. The rearrangement links TRBV20-1 to TRBJ2-5; possibly TRBD1 or TRBD2 for D (5 bases each). This CDR3 has 13 amino acids. The germline V gene encodes CDR1 DFQATT and CDR2 SNEGSKA (reference sequence). V shed 5 bases and J shed 5 bases, with 15 bases lying between them. The CDR3 protein is CSAVRDGAETQYF. The CDR3 nucleotides are TGCAGTGCTGTCCGGGACGGGGCGGAGACCCAGTACTTC.

The sample holds a few counts of this clonotype. V gene TRBV20-1 combines with J gene TRBJ1-1, with 7 bases matching TRBD1. Germline CDR1 reads DFQATT; CDR2 reads SNEGSKA (reference sequence). The CDR3 runs to 14 residues. Germline trimming cut 7 bases from V and 0 bases from J; bases unmatched to any gene: 8. For the CDR3, the DNA is TGCAGTGTTTCCGGGACAGCCTTGAACACTGAAGCTTTCTTT. Amino acid sequence: CSVSGTALNTEAFF.